A few counts support the clone carrying this TCR beta chain. The antigen is unknown. A read error may produce the germline difference seen at one junction end. This sample was included in a study of response to subunit inactivated influenza vaccine. TCRdb used MiXCR to reprocess the RT-PCR reads, holding one entry per CDR3 protein. The data contain approximately 520,000 distinct CDR3 sequences, 16% of them singletons. Overall study results and limits: Only a handful of new T cells, the authors suggested, are recruited with each seasonal influenza vaccination.

CDR1 is LNHNV, CDR2 YYDKDF, per germline (reference sequence). The CDR3 has 17 residues. This sequence originates from a man in his fifties or sixties who received an inactivated influenza vaccine. This chain uses TRBV15 with TRBJ2-4; D tentatively fits TRBD1 or TRBD2 (6 bases each). Material: CD4+ T cells sorted from PBMCs, obtained 23 months after vaccination. CDR3 in amino acids: CATSGDRRGRAKNIQYF. As DNA, the CDR3 is TGTGCCACCAGCGGAGACAGGAGGGGCCGGGCCAAAAACATTCAGTACTTC.